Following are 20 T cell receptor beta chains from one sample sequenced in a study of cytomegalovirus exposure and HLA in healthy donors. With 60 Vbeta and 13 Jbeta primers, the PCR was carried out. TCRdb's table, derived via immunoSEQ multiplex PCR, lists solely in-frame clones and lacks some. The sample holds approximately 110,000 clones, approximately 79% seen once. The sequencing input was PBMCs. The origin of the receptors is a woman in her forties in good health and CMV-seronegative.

CDR3 bases: TGTGCCAGCAGCAAGGACAGCTCAGAGGCCTATGGCTACACCTTC. Protein: CASSKDSSEAYGYTF. V and J are TRBV5-4 and TRBJ1-2, with TRBD1 as a possible D gene (6 bases). CDR1 and CDR2 from the germline V gene are SGHNT and YYREEE (reference sequence). V was clipped by 4 bases and J by 4 bases, with 17 bases between them. The CDR3 runs 15 residues.

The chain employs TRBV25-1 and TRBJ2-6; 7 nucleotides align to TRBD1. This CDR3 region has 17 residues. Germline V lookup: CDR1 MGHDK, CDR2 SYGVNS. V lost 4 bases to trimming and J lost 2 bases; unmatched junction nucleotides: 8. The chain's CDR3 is CASSGAEGTAGANVLTF. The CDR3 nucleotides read TGTGCCAGCAGTGGGGCAGAGGGGACAGCTGGGGCCAACGTCCTGACTTTC.

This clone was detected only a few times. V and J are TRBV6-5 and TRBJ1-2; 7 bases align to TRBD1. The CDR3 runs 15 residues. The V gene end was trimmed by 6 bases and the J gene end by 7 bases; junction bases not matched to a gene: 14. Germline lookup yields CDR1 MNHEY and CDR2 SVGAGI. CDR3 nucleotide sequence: TGTGCCAGCAGCAATCTTAACAGGGGTAGTGGTGGCTACACCTTC. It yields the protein CASSNLNRGSGGYTF.

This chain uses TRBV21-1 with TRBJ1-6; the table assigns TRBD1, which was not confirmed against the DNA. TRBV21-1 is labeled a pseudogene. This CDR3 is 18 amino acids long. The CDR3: CASSRQGEGSSYNSPLHF. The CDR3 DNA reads TGTGCCAGCAGCAGACAGGGTGAGGGGAGCTCCTATAATTCACCCCTCCACTTT.

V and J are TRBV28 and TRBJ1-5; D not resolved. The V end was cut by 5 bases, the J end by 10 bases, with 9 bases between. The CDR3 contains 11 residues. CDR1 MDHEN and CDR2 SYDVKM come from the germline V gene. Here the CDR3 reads CASSLLEPQHF. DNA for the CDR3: TGTGCCAGCAGTCTCTTAGAACCCCAGCATTTT. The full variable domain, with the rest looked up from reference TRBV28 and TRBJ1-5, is DVKVTQSSRYLVKRTGEKVFLECVQDMDHENMFWYRQDPGLGLRLIYFSYDVKMKEKGDIPEGYSVSREKKERFSLILESASTNQTSMYLCASSLLEPQHFGDGTRLSIL.

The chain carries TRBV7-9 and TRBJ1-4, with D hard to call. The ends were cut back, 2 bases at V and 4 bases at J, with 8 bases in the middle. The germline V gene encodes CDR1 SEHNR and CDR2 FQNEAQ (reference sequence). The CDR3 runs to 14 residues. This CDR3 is CASSLSRNNEKLFF. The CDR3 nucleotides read TGTGCCAGCAGCTTATCGCGGAATAATGAAAAACTGTTTTTT.

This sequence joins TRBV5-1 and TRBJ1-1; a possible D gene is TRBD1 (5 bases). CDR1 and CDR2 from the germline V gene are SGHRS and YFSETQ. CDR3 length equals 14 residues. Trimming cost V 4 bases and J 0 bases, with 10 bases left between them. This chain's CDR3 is CASSITGMNTEAFF. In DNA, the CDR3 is TGCGCCAGCAGCATCACAGGCATGAACACTGAAGCTTTCTTT.

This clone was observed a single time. The CDR3 reads CASSLARLQGFRTEAFF. The CDR3 DNA reads as TGTGCCAGCAGTCTCGCGCGTCTCCAGGGTTTTCGCACTGAAGCTTTCTTT. This chain joins TRBV28 and TRBJ1-1; D is possibly TRBD1 (5 bases). The ends were cut back, 5 bases at V and 4 bases at J, with 23 bases in the middle. Looked up from germline, CDR1 is MDHEN and CDR2 is SYDVKM. CDR3 length: 17 residues.

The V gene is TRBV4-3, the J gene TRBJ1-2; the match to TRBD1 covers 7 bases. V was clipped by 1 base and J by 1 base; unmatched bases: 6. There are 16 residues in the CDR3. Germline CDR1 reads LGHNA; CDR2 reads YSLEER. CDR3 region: CASSQAIRQGNYGYTF. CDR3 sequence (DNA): TGCGCCAGCAGCCAAGCTATACGACAGGGTAACTATGGCTACACCTTC.

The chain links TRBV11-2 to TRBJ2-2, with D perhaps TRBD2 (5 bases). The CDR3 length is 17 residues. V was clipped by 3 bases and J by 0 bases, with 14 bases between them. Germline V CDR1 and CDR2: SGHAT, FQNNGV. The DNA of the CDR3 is TGTGCCAGCAGCTTTCGGGGATCCTCGTCGAACACCGGGGAGCTGTTTTTT. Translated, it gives CASSFRGSSSNTGELFF.

CDR3 coding DNA: TGTGCCAGCAGTGATTCACCTAACACAGATACGCAGTATTTT. Protein sequence: CASSDSPNTDTQYF. The chain joins TRBV2 to TRBJ2-3; D gene uncertain. The CDR3 runs 14 residues. With 3 bases removed from V and 2 bases from J, the gap between germline ends came to 9 bases. Germline loops: CDR1 SNHLY, CDR2 FYNNEI.

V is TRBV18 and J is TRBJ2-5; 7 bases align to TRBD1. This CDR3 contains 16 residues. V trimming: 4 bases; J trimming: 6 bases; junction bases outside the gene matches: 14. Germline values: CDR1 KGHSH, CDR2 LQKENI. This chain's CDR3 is CASSLTQLQGEKTQYF. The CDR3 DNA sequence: TGTGCCAGCTCACTAACACAACTGCAGGGGGAAAAGACCCAGTACTTC.

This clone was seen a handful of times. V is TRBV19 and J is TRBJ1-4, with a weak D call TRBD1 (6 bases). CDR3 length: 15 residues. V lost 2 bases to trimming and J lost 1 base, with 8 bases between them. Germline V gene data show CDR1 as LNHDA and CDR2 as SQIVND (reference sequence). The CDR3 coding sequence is TGTGCCAGTAGTATACAACAGGGAACTAATGAAAAACTGTTTTTT. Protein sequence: CASSIQQGTNEKLFF.

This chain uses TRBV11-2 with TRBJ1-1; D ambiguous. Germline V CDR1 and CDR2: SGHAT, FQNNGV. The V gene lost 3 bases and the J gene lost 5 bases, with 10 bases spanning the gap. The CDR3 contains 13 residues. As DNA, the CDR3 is TGTGCCAGCAGCTTGCGAGCGGGGACTGAAGCTTTCTTT. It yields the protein CASSLRAGTEAFF.

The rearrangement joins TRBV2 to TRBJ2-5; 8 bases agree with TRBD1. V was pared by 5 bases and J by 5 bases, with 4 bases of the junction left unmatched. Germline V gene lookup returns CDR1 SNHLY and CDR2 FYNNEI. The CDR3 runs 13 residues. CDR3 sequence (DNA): TGTGCCAGCAGTAAGGACAGGGTTGAGACCCAGTACTTC. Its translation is CASSKDRVETQYF. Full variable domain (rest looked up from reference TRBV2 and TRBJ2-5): EPEVTQTPSHQVTQMGQEVILRCVPISNHLYFYWYRQILGQKVEFLVSFYNNEISEKSEIFDDQFSVERPDGSNFTLKIRSTKLEDSAMYFCASSKDRVETQYFGPGTRLLVL.

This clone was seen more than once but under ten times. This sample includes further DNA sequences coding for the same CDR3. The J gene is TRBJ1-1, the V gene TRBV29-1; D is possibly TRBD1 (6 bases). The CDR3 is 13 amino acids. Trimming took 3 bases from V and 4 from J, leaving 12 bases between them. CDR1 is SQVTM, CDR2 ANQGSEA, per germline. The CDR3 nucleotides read TGCAGCGTTGATCAGGGGATCGGCACTGAAGCTTTCTTT. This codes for CSVDQGIGTEAFF.

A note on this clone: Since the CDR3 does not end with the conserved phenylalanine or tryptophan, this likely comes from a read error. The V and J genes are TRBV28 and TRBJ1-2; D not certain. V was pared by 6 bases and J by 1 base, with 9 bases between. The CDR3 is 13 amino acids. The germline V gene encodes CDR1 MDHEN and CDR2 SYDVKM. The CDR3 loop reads CASRVDFNYGYTS. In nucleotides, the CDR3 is TGTGCCAGCAGGGTAGATTTTAACTATGGCTACACCTCC.

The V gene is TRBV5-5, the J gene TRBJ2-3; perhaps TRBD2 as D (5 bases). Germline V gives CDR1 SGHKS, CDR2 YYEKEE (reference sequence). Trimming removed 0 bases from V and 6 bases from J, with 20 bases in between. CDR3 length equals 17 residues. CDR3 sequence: CASSLEPWTGYVDTQYF. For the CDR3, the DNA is TGTGCCAGCAGCTTGGAACCCTGGACGGGGTACGTGGATACGCAGTATTTT. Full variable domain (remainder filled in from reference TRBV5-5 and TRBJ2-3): DAGVTQSPTHLIKTRGQQVTLRCSPISGHKSVSWYQQVLGQGPQFIFQYYEKEERGRGNFPDRFSARQFPNYSSELNVNALLLGDSALYLCASSLEPWTGYVDTQYFGPGTRLTVL.

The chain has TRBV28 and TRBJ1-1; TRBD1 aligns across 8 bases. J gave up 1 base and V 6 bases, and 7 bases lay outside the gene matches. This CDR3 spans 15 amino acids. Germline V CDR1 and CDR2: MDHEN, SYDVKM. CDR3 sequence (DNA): TGTGCCAGCAGCCCAGGGGGCGGTGCGAACACTGAAGCTTTCTTT. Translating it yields CASSPGGGANTEAFF.

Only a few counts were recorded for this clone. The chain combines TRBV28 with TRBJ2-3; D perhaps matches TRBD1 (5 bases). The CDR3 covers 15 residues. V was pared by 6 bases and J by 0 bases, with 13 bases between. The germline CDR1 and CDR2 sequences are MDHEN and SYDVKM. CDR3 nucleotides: TGTGCCAGCAGCCTGGGGCGGCCAAGCACAGATACGCAGTATTTT. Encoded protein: CASSLGRPSTDTQYF.